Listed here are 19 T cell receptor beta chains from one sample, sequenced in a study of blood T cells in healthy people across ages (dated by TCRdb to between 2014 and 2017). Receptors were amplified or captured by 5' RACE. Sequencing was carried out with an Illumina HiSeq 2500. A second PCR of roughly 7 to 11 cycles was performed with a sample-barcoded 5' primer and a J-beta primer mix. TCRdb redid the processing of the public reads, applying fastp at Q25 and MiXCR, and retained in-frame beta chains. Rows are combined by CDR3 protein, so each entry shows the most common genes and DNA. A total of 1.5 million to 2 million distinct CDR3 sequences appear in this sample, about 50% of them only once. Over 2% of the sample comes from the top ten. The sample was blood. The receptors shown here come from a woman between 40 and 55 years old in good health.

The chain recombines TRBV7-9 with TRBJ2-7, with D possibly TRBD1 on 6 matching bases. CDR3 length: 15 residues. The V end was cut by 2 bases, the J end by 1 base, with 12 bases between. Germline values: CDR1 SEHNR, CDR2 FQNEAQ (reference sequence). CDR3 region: CASSLSGQQSYEQYF. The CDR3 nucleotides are TGTGCCAGCAGCTTATCAGGACAGCAATCCTACGAGCAGTACTTC.

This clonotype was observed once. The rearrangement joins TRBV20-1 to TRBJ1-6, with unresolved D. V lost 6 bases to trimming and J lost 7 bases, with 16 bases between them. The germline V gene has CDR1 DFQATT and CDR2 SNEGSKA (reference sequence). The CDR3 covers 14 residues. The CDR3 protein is CSAPTQALNSPLHF. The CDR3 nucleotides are TGCAGTGCCCCCACCCAGGCCTTAAATTCACCCCTCCACTTT.

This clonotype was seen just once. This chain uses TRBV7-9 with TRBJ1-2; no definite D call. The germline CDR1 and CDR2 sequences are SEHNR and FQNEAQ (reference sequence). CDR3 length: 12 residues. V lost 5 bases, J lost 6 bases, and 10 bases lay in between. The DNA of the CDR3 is TGTGCCAGCAGCCGAGCGGTTGATGGCTACACCTTC. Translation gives CASSRAVDGYTF.

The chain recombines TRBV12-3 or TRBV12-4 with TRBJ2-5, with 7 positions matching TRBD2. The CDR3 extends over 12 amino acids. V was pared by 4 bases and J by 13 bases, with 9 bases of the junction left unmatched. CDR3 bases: TGTGCCAGCAGTTCGACCCGTTGGGGGGGGTACTTC. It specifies CASSSTRWGGYF.

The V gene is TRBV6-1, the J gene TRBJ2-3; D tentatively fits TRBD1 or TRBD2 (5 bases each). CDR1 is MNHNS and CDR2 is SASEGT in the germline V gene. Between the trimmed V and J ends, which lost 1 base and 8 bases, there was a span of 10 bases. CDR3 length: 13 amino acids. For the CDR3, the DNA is TGTGCCAGCAGTGAAGAGGACGGGGCTACGCAGTATTTT. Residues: CASSEEDGATQYF.

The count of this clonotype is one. The CDR3 DNA reads TGTGCCAGCAGTGAAATCCGGGACAGATTTAATGAGCAGTACTTC. Translating gives CASSEIRDRFNEQYF. The chain couples TRBV6-1 to TRBJ2-7; the match to TRBD1 covers 7 bases. The CDR3 has 15 amino acids. Germline V lookup: CDR1 MNHNS, CDR2 SASEGT. V shed 2 bases, J shed 7 bases, and the junction held 11 bases outside the gene matches.

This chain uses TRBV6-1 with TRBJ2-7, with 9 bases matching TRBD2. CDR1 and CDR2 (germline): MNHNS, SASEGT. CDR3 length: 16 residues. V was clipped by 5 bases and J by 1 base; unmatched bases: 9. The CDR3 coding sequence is TGTGCCAGCAGTCCTAGGTCGACTAGCGGTTCCTACGAGCAGTACTTC. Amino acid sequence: CASSPRSTSGSYEQYF.

The CDR3 region has the DNA TGCGCCAGCAGCCAAGACCGGGACCGCTACACCTTC. Protein: CASSQDRDRYTF. The chain carries TRBV4-3 and TRBJ1-2; D is perhaps TRBD1 (5 bases). The CDR3 totals 12 residues. Trimming took off 0 bases at V and 9 bases at J, with 8 bases between the two ends. Germline V lookup: CDR1 LGHNA, CDR2 YSLEER.

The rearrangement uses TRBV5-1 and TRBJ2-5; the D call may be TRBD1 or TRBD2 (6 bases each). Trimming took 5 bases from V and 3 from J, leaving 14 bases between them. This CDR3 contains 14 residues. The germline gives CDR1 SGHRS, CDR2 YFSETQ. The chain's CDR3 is CASRPRGGEETQYF. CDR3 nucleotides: TGCGCCAGCAGACCCAGGGGCGGGGAAGAGACCCAGTACTTC. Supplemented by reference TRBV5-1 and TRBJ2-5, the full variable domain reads KAGVTQTPRYLIKTRGQQVTLSCSPISGHRSVSWYQQTPGQGLQFLFEYFSETQRNKGNFPGRFSGRQFSNSRSEMNVSTLELGDSALYLCASRPRGGEETQYFGPGTRLLVL.

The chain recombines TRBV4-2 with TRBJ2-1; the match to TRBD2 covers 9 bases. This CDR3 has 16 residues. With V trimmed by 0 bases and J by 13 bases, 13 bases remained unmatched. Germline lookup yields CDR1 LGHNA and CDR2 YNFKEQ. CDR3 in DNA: TGTGCCAGCAGCCAAGATCGGATAGCGGGGGAAGAGACCCAGTTCTTC. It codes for CASSQDRIAGEETQFF.

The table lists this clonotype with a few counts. The DNA of the CDR3 is TGTGCCAGCAGCTTGGGACAGGAGTACTATGGCTACACCTTC. Translation gives CASSLGQEYYGYTF. The chain is built from TRBV13 and TRBJ1-2, with 8 bases fitting TRBD1. Unmatched junction bases numbered 3, after V lost 3 bases and J lost 3 bases. Germline loops: CDR1 PRHDT, CDR2 FYEKMQ (reference sequence). The CDR3 consists of 14 residues.

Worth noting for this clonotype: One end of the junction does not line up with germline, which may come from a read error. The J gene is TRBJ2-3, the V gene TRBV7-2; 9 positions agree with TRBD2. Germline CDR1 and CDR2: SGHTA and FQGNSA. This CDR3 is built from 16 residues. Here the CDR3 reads CASSRGLAGPTDAQYF. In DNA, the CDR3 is TGTGCCAGCAGCAGAGGTCTAGCGGGGCCCACAGATGCGCAGTATTTT.

The CDR3 sequence: CASSLGPSEGYEQYF. The CDR3 DNA follows: TGTGCCAGCAGCTTAGGACCTAGCGAAGGCTACGAGCAGTACTTC. The rearrangement links TRBV13 to TRBJ2-5; weak D call: TRBD2 (6 bases). The end of the DNA is better explained by TRBJ2-7, so the J call may be wrong. The CDR3 is 15 amino acids. Germline V gene data show CDR1 as PRHDT and CDR2 as FYEKMQ (reference sequence).

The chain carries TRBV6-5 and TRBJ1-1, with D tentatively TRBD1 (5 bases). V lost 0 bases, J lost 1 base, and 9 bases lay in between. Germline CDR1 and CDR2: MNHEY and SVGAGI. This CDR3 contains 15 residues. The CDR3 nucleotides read TGTGCCAGCAGTTACTCGGCAGACAGGAACACTGAAGCTTTCTTT. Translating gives CASSYSADRNTEAFF.

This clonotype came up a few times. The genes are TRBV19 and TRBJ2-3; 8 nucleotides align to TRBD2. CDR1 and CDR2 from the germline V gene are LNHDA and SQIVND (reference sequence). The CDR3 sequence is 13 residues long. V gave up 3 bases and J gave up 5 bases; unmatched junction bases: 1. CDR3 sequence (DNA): TGTGCCAGTAGTATCGGGAGGGAAGATACGCAGTATTTT. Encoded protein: CASSIGREDTQYF. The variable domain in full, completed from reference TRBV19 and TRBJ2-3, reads DGGITQSPKYLFRKEGQNVTLSCEQNLNHDAMYWYRQDPGQGLRLIYYSQIVNDFQKGDIAEGYSVSREKKESFPLTVTSAQKNPTAFYLCASSIGREDTQYFGPGTRLTVL.

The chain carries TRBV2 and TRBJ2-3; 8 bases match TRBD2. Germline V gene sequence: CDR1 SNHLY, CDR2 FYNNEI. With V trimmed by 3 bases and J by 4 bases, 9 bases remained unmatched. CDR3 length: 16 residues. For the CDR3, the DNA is TGTGCCAGCAGTGATTTTGGCGGGGGGATTCCAGATACGCAGTATTTT. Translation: CASSDFGGGIPDTQYF.

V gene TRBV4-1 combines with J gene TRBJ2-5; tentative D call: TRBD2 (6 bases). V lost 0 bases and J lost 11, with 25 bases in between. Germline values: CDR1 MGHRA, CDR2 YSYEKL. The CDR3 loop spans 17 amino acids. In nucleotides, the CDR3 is TGCGCCAGCAGCCAAGACAACTTTGAGTTTTACCGGGACTCTCAGTACTTC. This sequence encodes CASSQDNFEFYRDSQYF.

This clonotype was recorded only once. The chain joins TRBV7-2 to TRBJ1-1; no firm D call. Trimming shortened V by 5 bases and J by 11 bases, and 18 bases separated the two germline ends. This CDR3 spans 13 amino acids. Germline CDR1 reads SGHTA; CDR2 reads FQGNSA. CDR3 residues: CASSPRTLNDAFF. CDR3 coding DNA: TGTGCCAGCAGCCCACGGACCCTCAATGACGCTTTCTTT.

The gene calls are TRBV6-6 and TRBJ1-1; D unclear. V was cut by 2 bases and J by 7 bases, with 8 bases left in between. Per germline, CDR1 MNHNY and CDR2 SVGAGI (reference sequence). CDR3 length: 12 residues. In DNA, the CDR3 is TGTGCCAGCAGTTACGGGGTAGTTGAAGCTTTCTTT. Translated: CASSYGVVEAFF.